This is a list of T cell receptor beta chains from one sample in a study of cytotoxic CD8 clonotypes in ibrutinib-treated CLL. Sequencing used immunoSEQ multiplex PCR; TCRdb keeps in-frame clones, though not all of them. The sample consists of over 110,000 clones, approximately 90% of them appearing once. The sequenced sample was PBMCs, obtained after 12 months of ibrutinib treatment. The receptors shown here come from a human donor with chronic lymphocytic leukemia. The CDR3 runs from the conserved cysteine through the conserved F or W. The D gene is left open where the match is weak. The listing skips clone size in some rows; elsewhere it reads once, few, many or a size class.

TRBJ1-1 TRBV7-6 NA NA 17 TGTGCCAGCAGCCTCCCAAGTGGGTCCGCAAAGAACACTGAAGCTTTCTTT CASSLPSGSAKNTEAFF
TRBJ1-1 TRBV4-2 NA NA 13 TGTGCCAGCAGCCAAGATTGGGGAACTGAAGCTTTCTTT CASSQDWGTEAFF
TRBJ2-6 TRBV27 NA NA 18 TGTGCCAGCAGTTTATCGTCTCAGGCCCTCTCTGGGGCCAACGTCCTGACTTTC CASSLSSQALSGANVLTF
TRBJ2-2 TRBV27 NA NA 17 TGTGCCAGCAGTGTCGACTTAGTTCAACCGAACACCGGGGAGCTGTTTTTT CASSVDLVQPNTGELFF
TRBJ2-7 TRBV7-9 once NA 18 TGTGCCAGCAGCTTAAGTCTCTTTCGGCACAGGGCGACCTACGAGCAGTACTTC CASSLSLFRHRATYEQYF
TRBJ1-5 TRBV28 NA NA 13 TGTGCCAGCAATGTTTATAGCAATCAGCCCCAGCATTTT CASNVYSNQPQHF
TRBJ2-7 TRBV28 NA NA 14 TGTGCCAGCAGAAACACAGGGGGGGTTAGAGAGCAGTACTTC CASRNTGGVREQYF
TRBJ2-1 TRBV6-5 NA TRBD2 13 TGTGCCAGCAGGACTAGCGGGTGGAATGAGCAGTTCTTC CASRTSGWNEQFF
TRBJ1-1 TRBV11-1 NA NA 14 TGTGCCAGCAGCTCCCGCCTATCGGGCACTGAAGCTTTCTTT CASSSRLSGTEAFF
TRBJ1-5 TRBV27 once NA 14 TGTGCCAGCAGTTCCGGGGGCGGCAATCAGCCCCAGCATTTT CASSSGGGNQPQHF
TRBJ2-1 TRBV15 NA TRBD1 19 TGTGCCACCACCCTTACAGGGACAGGACAGACCTTAGGGGGAGATGAGCAGTTCTTC CATTLTGTGQTLGGDEQFF
TRBJ2-3 TRBV4-2 NA NA 16 TGTGCCAGCAGCTCCCAAGCCAGCGGAAACACAGATACGCAGTATTTT CASSSQASGNTDTQYF
TRBJ2-1 TRBV9 NA TRBD2 22 TGTGCCAGCAGCGTAGAGGGCCCGGGTCGGGGGACTAGCGGTTACTCCTACAATGAGCAGTTCTTC CASSVEGPGRGTSGYSYNEQFF